The 26 T cell receptor beta chains below all came from one sample that was sequenced in a study of beta chain features in type 1 diabetes. Overall study findings and caveats: Type 1 diabetes patients showed a moderate but significant shortening of TCRB CDR3s in all four CD4+ subsets.

The study reverse transcribed the entire isolated RNA, so it sequenced expressed TCRB transcripts. Assay used: immunoSEQ multiplex PCR; TCRdb lists only in-frame clones, some missing. Among 200,000 to 300,000 clones listed, 20% were seen once. No cognate antigen is known for these TCRs. Sequences were obtained from naive CD4+ T cells from blood. The receptor set was obtained from a woman in her thirties or forties with type 1 diabetes.

This clone was detected a few times. The V gene is TRBV7-2, the J gene TRBJ1-1, with D hard to call. CDR1 and CDR2 (germline): SGHTA, FQGNSA. The V end lost 2 bases, the J end lost 2 bases, and 6 bases lay between the germline ends. CDR3 length equals 13 residues. This CDR3 reads CASSLNTNTEAFF. The CDR3 DNA is TGTGCCAGCAGCTTAAACACCAACACTGAAGCTTTCTTT.

The CDR3 DNA reads as TGTGCCAGCAGTAAGCGGTCGGGGGGTGGCTACACCTTC. Translation gives CASSKRSGGGYTF. This chain joins TRBV2 and TRBJ1-2; TRBD1 might be the D (5 bases). There are 13 residues in the CDR3. V was pared by 5 bases and J by 7 bases, with 14 bases between. In germline, CDR1 is SNHLY, CDR2 FYNNEI.

In its sample, this clone was seen a few times. The genes are TRBV7-3 and TRBJ2-3; 7 positions agree with TRBD2. CDR1 SGHTA and CDR2 FQGTGA come from the germline V gene. The CDR3 is 14 amino acids. V gave up 6 bases and J gave up 8 bases; unmatched junction bases: 11. The CDR3 DNA reads TGTGCCAGCAGTCCAAGCGGGGTTAAGGGTACGCAGTATTTT. It specifies CASSPSGVKGTQYF.

As regards this clone: In the same sample, other DNA sequences code for this CDR3. The chain employs TRBV28 and TRBJ2-5, with D perhaps matching TRBD2 (6 bases). Germline assignment: CDR1 MDHEN and CDR2 SYDVKM. There are 13 residues in the CDR3. With 3 bases removed from V and 3 bases from J, the gap between germline ends came to 8 bases. The CDR3 DNA reads as TGTGCCAGCAGTTTCGGGGGTGAAGAGACCCAGTACTTC. Encoded protein: CASSFGGEETQYF.

This clone was seen only a few times. The V gene is TRBV5-1, the J gene TRBJ1-6; 7 positions match TRBD1. Germline V CDR1 and CDR2: SGHRS, YFSETQ. The trim removed 4 bases at V and 7 bases at J, leaving 5 bases unmatched. CDR3 length: 14 amino acids. Here the CDR3 reads CASSPQGENSPLHF. CDR3 DNA: TGCGCCAGCAGCCCCCAGGGGGAAAATTCACCCCTCCACTTT.

This chain uses TRBV4-1 with TRBJ1-5, with a possible D match to TRBD1 (6 bases). This CDR3 spans 17 amino acids. V lost 1 base and J lost 0, with 13 bases in between. Germline values: CDR1 MGHRA, CDR2 YSYEKL. The CDR3 nucleotides are TGCGCCAGCAGCCAAGGACTTCGGACAGATAGCAATCAGCCCCAGCATTTT. This encodes CASSQGLRTDSNQPQHF.

In nucleotides, the CDR3 is TGTGCCAGCACCCCGGCACAGGGTCGTGCGGGGGCCAACGTCCTGACTTTC. Its translation: CASTPAQGRAGANVLTF. This sequence joins TRBV7-9 and TRBJ2-6; D may be TRBD1 (6 bases). Germline V gene lookup returns CDR1 SEHNR and CDR2 FQNEAQ (reference sequence). Trimming took 7 bases from V and 4 from J, leaving 20 bases between them. CDR3 length: 17 amino acids.

This clone was seen a few times. V usage is TRBV7-2 and J usage is TRBJ2-3, with 8 bases identical to TRBD1. The CDR3 consists of 15 residues. The V and J ends lost 5 bases and 0 bases, in that order; junction bases with no gene match: 4. The V gene's germline CDR1 is SGHTA and CDR2 FQGNSA. The DNA of the CDR3 is TGTGCCAGCAGCCTCCGGGACAGGAGCACAGATACGCAGTATTTT. Its protein product is CASSLRDRSTDTQYF.

The chain couples TRBV5-1 to TRBJ2-7; weak D call: TRBD2 (6 bases). The V gene's germline CDR1 is SGHRS and CDR2 YFSETQ. Trimming removed 6 bases at V and 4 bases at J, with 14 bases between. The CDR3 contains 13 residues. DNA of the CDR3: TGCGCCAGCAACCGAGCCGGGGGATACGAGCAGTACTTC. Its protein is CASNRAGGYEQYF.

CDR3 protein: CASSFSEGGAPYYEQYF. DNA for the CDR3: TGTGCCAGCAGCTTCTCGGAGGGCGGAGCCCCTTACTACGAGCAGTACTTC. The rearrangement joins TRBV7-9 to TRBJ2-7; a possible D gene is TRBD2 (6 bases). This CDR3 has 17 residues. The ends were cut back, 3 bases at V and 3 bases at J, with 21 bases in the middle. The germline CDR1 and CDR2 sequences are SEHNR and FQNEAQ (reference sequence).

The chain recombines TRBV29-1 with TRBJ1-1; no reliable D call. The CDR3 has 11 residues. Germline values: CDR1 SQVTM, CDR2 ANQGSEA. With 7 bases removed from V and 7 bases from J, the gap between germline ends came to 13 bases. The CDR3 DNA is TGCAGCGCCGCGGGAGGGAGTGAAGCTTTCTTT. Its protein is CSAAGGSEAFF.

The sample holds a few counts of this clone. The J gene is TRBJ2-1, the V gene TRBV29-1; D remains unclear. In germline, CDR1 is SQVTM, CDR2 ANQGSEA. CDR3 length: 11 amino acids. With 4 bases removed from V and 9 bases from J, the gap between germline ends came to 10 bases. CDR3 in DNA: TGCAGCGTTGGCCTACCCGGTGAGCAGTTCTTC. Translated, it gives CSVGLPGEQFF.

This clone was observed a handful of times. V and J are TRBV11-2 and TRBJ2-5, with 13 bases lining up with TRBD2. The CDR3 is 16 residues long. J was trimmed by 5 bases and V by 5 bases; bases with no gene match: 8. The germline CDR1 and CDR2 sequences are SGHAT and FQNNGV. The CDR3 protein is CASSPRLAGGRETQYF. The CDR3 nucleotides read TGTGCCAGCAGCCCACGACTAGCGGGAGGTCGGGAGACCCAGTACTTC.

The sample holds a few counts of this clone. The J gene is TRBJ2-2, the V gene TRBV2; TRBD2 aligns across 8 bases. Germline V CDR1 and CDR2: SNHLY, FYNNEI. J lost 1 base, V lost 6 bases, and 4 bases had no gene match. The CDR3 totals 15 residues. The CDR3 spells CASSPSGGNTGELFF. In DNA, the CDR3 is TGTGCCAGCAGCCCCAGCGGGGGGAACACCGGGGAGCTGTTTTTT.

This clone came up a few times. The chain combines TRBV7-9 with TRBJ1-6; perhaps TRBD1 as D (6 bases). Per the germline V gene, CDR1 is SEHNR and CDR2 is FQNEAQ (reference sequence). The V and J ends lost 1 base and 11 bases respectively, with 12 bases between them. The CDR3 totals 14 residues. CDR3 bases: TGTGCCAGCAGCTTAGAGGACAGTCTTGCACCCCTCCACTTT. Its protein product is CASSLEDSLAPLHF.

The gene calls are TRBV10-3 and TRBJ2-1; TRBD2 aligns across 8 bases. Germline CDR1 reads ENHRY; CDR2 reads SYGVKD. The trim removed 6 bases at V and 3 bases at J, leaving 7 bases unmatched. The CDR3 covers 15 residues. The CDR3 loop is CAISSNSGGYNEQFF. The CDR3 coding sequence is TGTGCCATCAGCTCTAACAGCGGGGGCTACAATGAGCAGTTCTTC.

This clone occurred a few times. V gene TRBV29-1 combines with J gene TRBJ1-2; 7 bases map to TRBD1. The CDR3 runs 15 residues. Per germline, CDR1 SQVTM and CDR2 ANQGSEA. With 4 bases clipped from V and 4 bases from J, the junction kept 12 bases outside the gene matches. CDR3 amino acids: CSVVIGQANFYGYTF. The CDR3 DNA follows: TGCAGCGTTGTAATTGGACAGGCAAACTTCTATGGCTACACCTTC.

For the CDR3, the DNA is TGTGCCACTCTCGGTGGGCAGACCCAGTACTTC. It yields the protein CATLGGQTQYF. This chain links TRBV28 with TRBJ2-5, with D hard to call. CDR1 and CDR2 (germline): MDHEN, SYDVKM. This CDR3 contains 11 residues. Trimming shortened V by 10 bases and J by 6 bases, and 12 bases separated the two germline ends.

This clone was detected a few times. The chain uses TRBV4-3 and TRBJ1-3; D perhaps matches TRBD1 (6 bases). Deletions cut 1 base from V and 2 bases from J, with 9 bases between. The germline V gene encodes CDR1 LGHNA and CDR2 YSLEER. This CDR3 has 15 residues. The CDR3 coding sequence is TGCGCCAGCAGCCAAGTCCCAGGGGCTGGAAACACCATATATTTT. Protein: CASSQVPGAGNTIYF.

This clone appeared a few times. The chain employs TRBV9 and TRBJ2-1, with 13 bases identical to TRBD2. There are 17 residues in the CDR3. Per germline, CDR1 SGDLS and CDR2 YYNGEE. V gave up 4 bases and J gave up 4 bases; unmatched junction bases: 8. The CDR3 loop is CASSPGPGLAGYNEQFF. Written as DNA, the CDR3 is TGTGCCAGCAGCCCAGGACCGGGACTAGCGGGATACAATGAGCAGTTCTTC. Supplemented by reference TRBV9 and TRBJ2-1, the full variable domain reads DSGVTQTPKHLITATGQRVTLRCSPRSGDLSVYWYQQSLDQGLQFLIQYYNGEERAKGNILERFSAQQFPDLHSELNLSSLELGDSALYFCASSPGPGLAGYNEQFFGPGTRLTVL.

The rearrangement links TRBV7-2 to TRBJ2-5, with 10 bases aligning to TRBD1. Germline CDR1 is SGHTA and CDR2 is FQGNSA. This CDR3 contains 14 residues. V lost 5 bases, J lost 5 bases, and 5 bases stayed unmatched. The CDR3 sequence is CASSADRGRETQYF. The CDR3 DNA follows: TGTGCCAGCAGCGCTGACAGGGGGCGGGAGACCCAGTACTTC.

This clone has more than one count but fewer than ten. V gene TRBV9 combines with J gene TRBJ2-1; the D gene is possibly TRBD1 (5 bases). V gave up 0 bases and J gave up 4 bases, with 8 bases separating them. Germline lookup yields CDR1 SGDLS and CDR2 YYNGEE. The CDR3 has 14 amino acids. The CDR3 region is CASSVGTIYNEQFF. The CDR3 region has the DNA TGTGCCAGCAGCGTAGGGACAATTTACAATGAGCAGTTCTTC.

In this sample, this clone turned up a few times. This chain joins TRBV7-9 and TRBJ1-1; D unclear. The V end was cut by 5 bases, the J end by 1 base, with 5 bases between. CDR3 length: 12 residues. In germline, CDR1 is SEHNR, CDR2 FQNEAQ (reference sequence). CDR3: CASSEQNTEAFF. Written as DNA, the CDR3 is TGTGCCAGCAGCGAGCAGAACACTGAAGCTTTCTTT.

The CDR3 loop reads CASSSTSYGYTF. DNA of the CDR3: TGTGCCAGCAGCTCCACAAGTTATGGCTACACCTTC. The chain combines TRBV7-2 with TRBJ1-2; D uncertain. The CDR3 consists of 12 residues. CDR1 and CDR2 from the germline V gene are SGHTA and FQGNSA. V dropped 4 bases and J dropped 5 bases, with 8 bases sitting between them.

The chain recombines TRBV9 with TRBJ1-2, with no clear D. V shed 0 bases and J shed 6 bases, with 9 bases lying between them. The germline V gene encodes CDR1 SGDLS and CDR2 YYNGEE. The CDR3 covers 13 residues. CDR3 in DNA: TGTGCCAGCAGCGTAGTGTCCAGGCATGGCTACACCTTC. This gives the protein CASSVVSRHGYTF.

This chain connects TRBV19 to TRBJ1-6; 8 bases match TRBD1. This CDR3 has 14 amino acids. CDR1 LNHDA and CDR2 SQIVND come from the germline V gene (reference sequence). The trim removed 3 bases at V and 10 bases at J, leaving 5 bases unmatched. The DNA for the CDR3 is TGTGCCAGTAGTATCCAGGGGGCCGAGTCACCCCTCCACTTT. This encodes CASSIQGAESPLHF.